These T cell receptor beta chains were read from a single sample in a study of T cell responses to AZD1222 COVID-19 vaccine. Generated by immunoSEQ multiplex PCR, the TCRdb table keeps only in-frame clones and is missing some. The sample lists around 92,000 clones; roughly nine tenths were seen once. This specimen was peripheral blood, taken on day 0 of AZD1222 vaccination. The receptors derive from an adult in good health. Both conserved end residues are part of each CDR3. The order of the fields is V gene, J gene, clone size, D gene, CDR3 protein, CDR3 DNA. The D gene is left open where the match is weak. Only some rows state a clone size, as once, few, many or a class for expanded clones.

TRBV28	TRBJ2-2	.	.	CASSLVGGTGELFF	TGTGCCAGCAGTTTGGTGGGGGGCACCGGGGAGCTGTTTTTT
TRBV29-1	TRBJ1-2	.	.	CSVDGAGDGYTF	TGCAGCGTTGATGGGGCTGGTGATGGCTACACCTTC
TRBV18	TRBJ1-5	.	TRBD1	CASSPSGTAGQPQHF	TGTGCCAGCTCACCTTCCGGGACAGCGGGTCAGCCCCAGCATTTT
TRBV29-1	TRBJ1-5	.	.	CSVLWGPGQPQHF	TGCAGCGTACTATGGGGGCCAGGACAGCCCCAGCATTTT
TRBV13	TRBJ2-3	.	.	CASSSPGDGSTDTQYF	TGTGCCAGCAGCTCCCCGGGGGATGGTAGCACAGATACGCAGTATTTT
TRBV28	TRBJ1-5	.	.	CASREFPNQPQHF	TGTGCCAGCAGAGAATTTCCCAATCAGCCCCAGCATTTT
TRBV6-5	TRBJ1-1	.	.	CASTGTLNTEAFF	TGTGCCAGCACCGGAACTTTGAACACTGAAGCTTTCTTT
TRBV27	TRBJ2-1	.	TRBD2	CASSSSLAGGPFEQFF	TGTGCCAGCAGTTCCTCGCTAGCGGGAGGGCCATTTGAGCAGTTCTTC
TRBV9	TRBJ1-6	.	TRBD1	CASSRQGGISPLHF	TGTGCCAGCAGCCGACAGGGGGGGATCTCACCCCTCCACTTT
TRBV7-2	TRBJ2-5	.	TRBD2	CASSMTSGGGETQYF	TGTGCCAGCAGCATGACTAGCGGGGGAGGCGAGACCCAGTACTTC
TRBV2	TRBJ2-1	.	TRBD1	CASSYGQGGYEQFF	TGTGCCAGCAGTTACGGACAGGGTGGCTATGAGCAGTTCTTC
TRBV14	TRBJ2-1	.	TRBD1	CASSNRGKQFF	TGTGCCAGCAGCAACAGGGGGAAGCAGTTCTTC
TRBV18	TRBJ2-2	.	TRBD2	CASSPDGGAVGELFF	TGTGCCAGCTCACCAGACGGGGGGGCCGTCGGGGAGCTGTTTTTT
TRBV7-9	TRBJ2-5	.	.	CASSLDTQETQYF	TGTGCCAGCAGCCTCGACACTCAAGAGACCCAGTACTTC
TRBV19	TRBJ1-2	.	.	CASLFMNGYTF	TGTGCCAGTTTATTCATGAATGGCTACACCTTC
TRBV19	TRBJ1-5	.	.	CASRLQGIGNQPQHF	TGTGCCAGTAGGCTACAGGGTATTGGCAATCAGCCCCAGCATTTT
TRBV5-1	TRBJ2-2	.	.	CASSFETNTGELFF	TGCGCCAGCAGCTTTGAGACGAACACCGGGGAGCTGTTTTTT
TRBV30	TRBJ1-2	.	.	CAWARGDYGYTF	TGTGCCTGGGCCCGGGGGGACTATGGCTACACCTTC
TRBV24-1	TRBJ2-3	once	.	CATSDAYSPTDTQYF	TGTGCCACCAGTGATGCTTACTCTCCCACAGATACGCAGTATTTT
TRBV5-6	TRBJ1-3	.	.	CASRLWTGRSGNTIYF	TGTGCCAGCAGGTTATGGACGGGTCGCTCTGGAAACACCATATATTTT
TRBV30	TRBJ1-2	.	.	CARAVSNYGYTF	TGTGCCCGGGCAGTCTCCAACTATGGCTACACCTTC
TRBV27	TRBJ2-1	.	.	CASGSRNRRTEQFF	TGTGCCAGCGGAAGCAGGAACCGGCGTACTGAGCAGTTCTTC
TRBV27	TRBJ1-1	once	.	CASRLTQPNTEAFF	TGTGCCAGCAGATTGACCCAGCCCAACACTGAAGCTTTCTTT
TRBV4-3	TRBJ2-2	.	.	CASSQGTRTGELFF	TGCGCCAGCAGCCAAGGGACTCGTACCGGGGAGCTGTTTTTT
TRBV19	TRBJ2-2	.	.	CVADTGELFF	TGTGTCGCGGACACCGGGGAGCTGTTTTTT
TRBV28	TRBJ2-1	.	.	CASSLEDSYNEQFF	TGTGCCAGCAGTCTCGAGGACTCCTACAATGAGCAGTTCTTC
TRBV7-2	TRBJ1-2	.	.	CASSFLQGLGYGYTF	TGTGCCAGCAGCTTTCTGCAGGGACTCGGTTATGGCTACACCTTC
TRBV19	TRBJ1-1	.	.	CASSSEGVTEAFF	TGTGCCAGTAGTTCCGAGGGAGTCACTGAAGCTTTCTTT
TRBV4-1	TRBJ1-3	.	.	CASSQPRDAGNTIYF	TGCGCCAGCAGCCAACCAAGGGACGCTGGAAACACCATATATTTT
TRBV3-1/TRBV3-2	TRBJ1-2	.	TRBD1	CASSQRQGHYGYTF	TGTGCCAGCAGCCAACGACAGGGGCACTATGGCTACACCTTC